These T cell receptor beta chains were read from a single sample in a study of blood T cell repertoires in COVID-19. The assay was immunoSEQ multiplex PCR, and TCRdb's table has in-frame clones only and misses some. The sample shows roughly 190,000 clones, under 85% of them seen only once. The sequenced sample consisted of peripheral blood. All receptors come from a woman between 40 and 50 years old with acute or convalescent COVID-19. Each CDR3 is given with its conserved first and last residue.

>TRBV7-3|TRBJ2-1
CASKGTLWGNEQFF
>TRBV28|TRBJ1-2
CASSYYRGILGYTF
>TRBV6-6|TRBJ1-2
CASSYKEGGRGYTF
>TRBV4-1|TRBJ1-5
CASSPTLTGALRQPQHF
>TRBV9|TRBJ2-1
CASSVGTGAYNEQFF
>TRBV5-1|TRBJ1-1
CASSLAGRGGTEAFF
>TRBV7-4|TRBJ1-4
CASSFTGWGEKLFF
>TRBV2|TRBJ1-6
CASRQSSSYNSPLHF
>TRBV11-3|TRBJ2-3
CASSLRGEGSMYTDTQYF
>TRBV6-5|TRBJ2-7
CASSPRGVYEQYF
>TRBV19|TRBJ2-7
CASSLGQGGSYEQYF
>TRBV18|TRBJ2-5
CASSPQEAYETQYF
>TRBV7-9|TRBJ1-1
CASSLTTTEAFF
>TRBV27|TRBJ2-7
CASRIRTSGTRAYEQYF
>TRBV7-9|TRBJ2-5
CASSLNSGRGETQYF
>TRBV29-1|TRBJ1-1
CSVDRGAGGMNTEAFF
>TRBV3-1/TRBV3-2|TRBJ2-1
CASSRGSGDYNEQFF
>TRBV30|TRBJ1-1
CAWSVRQNTEAFF
>TRBV30|TRBJ2-1
CAWEALGGRSNEQFF
>TRBV19|TRBJ2-5
CATRGGGVVETQYF
>TRBV6-5|TRBJ1-2
CASSYLGRGANYGYTF
>TRBV28|TRBJ2-7
CASSLLSPSSTSLGEQYF
>TRBV21-1|TRBJ2-1
CASRGCSGEEQFF
>TRBV21-1|TRBJ2-3
CASSKGCGRGTDTQYF
>TRBV6-5|TRBJ1-3
CASRGPNRGRNTIYF
>TRBV7-9|TRBJ1-4
CASSPPGTTHEKLFF
>TRBV30|TRBJ1-5
CAWSPEDTNQPQHF
>TRBV6-1|TRBJ1-5
CASSVDLSGFRQPQHF
>TRBV20-1|TRBJ2-1
CSASPLGGGINEQFF
>TRBV5-5|TRBJ2-1
CASSLGSRNEQFF
>TRBV5-6|TRBJ1-1
CASSAPTEANTEAFF
>TRBV7-3|TRBJ2-3
CASSLRPSGGADTQYF
>TRBV5-1|TRBJ2-1
CASSLTRGTSIDEQFF
>TRBV28|TRBJ2-7
CASSFFGSYEQYF
>TRBV6-6|TRBJ1-4
CASSSRDRGDEKLFF
>TRBV27|TRBJ1-1
CASSRGGPKNTEAFF
>TRBV5-1|TRBJ2-3
CASSFPGLAGVRDTQYF
>TRBV20-1|TRBJ2-7
CSASSRDLQIRYEQYF
>TRBV2|TRBJ2-1
CASRVRRGSYNEQFF
>TRBV4-1|TRBJ2-7
CASSQGWGGSSYEQYF
>TRBV18|TRBJ1-5
CASSPRRQSEGNQPQHF
>TRBV4-2|TRBJ2-2
CASSQEWASGSVRTGELFF
>TRBV7-3|TRBJ2-3
CASSLESAGTDTQYF
>TRBV11-3|TRBJ1-1
CASSSLTTEAFF
>TRBV5-4|TRBJ2-7
CASSPQAGGEGEQYF
>TRBV10-3|TRBJ1-2
CAIRDRSYGYTF
>TRBV19|TRBJ2-3
CASSSGLAGAPDLTDTQYF
>TRBV11-2|TRBJ1-6
CASSSRRNSPLHF
>TRBV3-1/TRBV3-2|TRBJ2-1
CASSRASSSYNEQFF
>TRBV28|TRBJ2-2
CASSISGTGTGELFF